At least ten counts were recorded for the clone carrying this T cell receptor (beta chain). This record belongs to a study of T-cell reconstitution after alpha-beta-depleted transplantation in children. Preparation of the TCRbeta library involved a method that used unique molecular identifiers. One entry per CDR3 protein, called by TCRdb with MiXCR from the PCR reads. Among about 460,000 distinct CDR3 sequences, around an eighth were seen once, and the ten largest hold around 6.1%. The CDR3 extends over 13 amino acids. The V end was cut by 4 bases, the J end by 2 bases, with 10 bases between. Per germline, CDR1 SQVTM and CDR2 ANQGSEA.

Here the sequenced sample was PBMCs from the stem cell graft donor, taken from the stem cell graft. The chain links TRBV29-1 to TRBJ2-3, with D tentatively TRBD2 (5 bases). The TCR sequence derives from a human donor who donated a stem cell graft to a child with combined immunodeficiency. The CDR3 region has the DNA TGCAGCGTTGCCGGGGTTCTCACAGATACGCAGTATTTT. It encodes CSVAGVLTDTQYF.